This TCR beta chain was identified in a study of blood T cell repertoires in COVID-19. About the research overall: Acute and convalescent COVID-19 samples came from the United States, Italy and Spain. Sources were T cells, B-cell-depleted T cells, or PBMCs; the material itself was cDNA or gDNA.

As processed by the authors: Reference gene primer amplification in the assay estimated nucleated cell counts. Method: immunoSEQ multiplex PCR; TCRdb's copy keeps in-frame clones and lacks some. The V and J calls and the clone size are those of that table, but D and trimming were determined from the DNA. The profile shows fewer than 100,000 clones, roughly 86% of them singletons. Sequencing was done on a sample of peripheral blood. This sequence originates from a man aged 50-59 years with acute or convalescent COVID-19.

CDR3 coding DNA: TGTGCCAGCAGTGAACTCGGGACAGGGCTTAGGGAGCAGTACTTC. Amino acid sequence: CASSELGTGLREQYF. The genes are TRBV6-1 and TRBJ2-7, with 9 nucleotides matching TRBD1. The CDR3 contains 15 residues. Germline lookup yields CDR1 MNHNS and CDR2 SASEGT. V lost 2 bases to trimming and J lost 7 bases; unmatched junction nucleotides: 9.